Following are 22 T cell receptor beta chains from one sample sequenced in a study of blood T cell repertoires in COVID-19. Using immunoSEQ multiplex PCR, the repertoire was profiled, and TCRdb retains in-frame clones only, with some absent. Counted here are 200,000 to 250,000 clones, roughly 90% occurring once; the ten biggest clones make up roughly 2.6%. Sequencing was done on a sample of peripheral blood. Source of these receptors: a woman aged 55 to 70 with acute or convalescent COVID-19.

V is TRBV18 and J is TRBJ1-6, with D possibly TRBD1 on 6 matching bases. The CDR3 length is 12 residues. Germline loops: CDR1 KGHSH, CDR2 LQKENI. V was trimmed by 6 bases and J by 12 bases, leaving 12 bases between them. The CDR3 sequence is CASSEGGGPLHF. The CDR3 region has the DNA TGTGCCAGCTCTGAGGGGGGGGGACCCCTCCACTTT.

The CDR3 sequence is CASSETLAGVTDTQYF. The CDR3 DNA reads as TGTGCCAGCAGTGAAACTCTAGCGGGAGTCACAGATACGCAGTATTTT. The chain couples TRBV6-1 to TRBJ2-3; 10 nucleotides line up with TRBD2. Germline assignment: CDR1 MNHNS and CDR2 SASEGT. The ends lost 2 bases at V and 2 bases at J; junction bases unmatched: 4. This CDR3 has 16 residues.

V and J are TRBV19 and TRBJ2-7, with TRBD1 matching over 7 bases. V lost 9 bases to trimming and J lost 5 bases; unmatched junction nucleotides: 7. Germline V gene data show CDR1 as LNHDA and CDR2 as SQIVND (reference sequence). This CDR3 has 12 amino acids. The CDR3 loop is CASAGGRNEQYF. The CDR3 nucleotides read TGTGCCAGCGCAGGGGGTCGGAACGAGCAGTACTTC.

The J gene is TRBJ2-1, the V gene TRBV19; TRBD1 matches 10 bases. The germline gives CDR1 LNHDA, CDR2 SQIVND (reference sequence). Germline trimming cut 2 bases from V and 5 bases from J; bases unmatched to any gene: 3. The CDR3 loop spans 15 amino acids. Here the CDR3 DNA reads TGTGCCAGTAGTATACTTGGGACAGGGGACAATGAGCAGTTCTTC. Translation: CASSILGTGDNEQFF. The full variable domain, rest sourced from reference TRBV19 and TRBJ2-1, is DGGITQSPKYLFRKEGQNVTLSCEQNLNHDAMYWYRQDPGQGLRLIYYSQIVNDFQKGDIAEGYSVSREKKESFPLTVTSAQKNPTAFYLCASSILGTGDNEQFFGPGTRLTVL.

The chain uses TRBV28 and TRBJ2-2, with D possibly matching TRBD2 (5 bases). The CDR3 is made up of 13 amino acids. Per germline, CDR1 MDHEN and CDR2 SYDVKM. V was trimmed by 7 bases and J by 1 base, leaving 7 bases between them. This chain's CDR3 is CASIEGNTGELFF. The CDR3, as DNA: TGTGCCAGCATCGAGGGGAACACCGGGGAGCTGTTTTTT.

CDR3 DNA: TGTGCCAGTAGCCCCCGGGACAGGGGGGGCGAGCAGTACTTC. It codes for CASSPRDRGGEQYF. This sequence joins TRBV19 and TRBJ2-7; 11 positions match TRBD1. Trimming removed 6 bases from V and 6 bases from J; junction bases left unmatched: 7. CDR1 is LNHDA and CDR2 is SQIVND in the germline V gene (reference sequence). This CDR3 has 14 amino acids.

The chain combines TRBV29-1 with TRBJ2-1; 12 bases fit TRBD2. The CDR3 is 17 amino acids. The germline V gene encodes CDR1 SQVTM and CDR2 ANQGSEA. V lost 1 base, J lost 4 bases, and 8 bases stayed unmatched. The CDR3 spells CSVEGLAGGPRYNEQFF. The CDR3 coding sequence is TGCAGCGTTGAAGGGCTAGCGGGGGGGCCGAGGTACAATGAGCAGTTCTTC.

The rearrangement joins TRBV5-4 to TRBJ2-5; 9 bases fit TRBD2. The V and J ends lost 1 base and 2 bases, in that order; junction bases with no gene match: 3. CDR1 and CDR2 (germline): SGHNT, YYREEE (reference sequence). The CDR3 contains 15 residues. DNA of the CDR3: TGTGCCAGCAGCTTGAGGCTAGCGGGGCAAGAGACCCAGTACTTC. Protein sequence: CASSLRLAGQETQYF.

This chain joins TRBV7-3 and TRBJ2-2, with TRBD2 matching over 9 bases. V was clipped by 5 bases and J by 1 base; unmatched bases: 2. This CDR3 contains 15 residues. Germline CDR1 reads SGHTA; CDR2 reads FQGTGA. Written as DNA, the CDR3 is TGTGCCAGCAGCATTAGCGGGGGGAACACCGGGGAGCTGTTTTTT. Residues: CASSISGGNTGELFF. Looking up the rest from reference TRBV7-3 and TRBJ2-2 gives the full variable domain: GAGVSQTPSNKVTEKGKYVELRCDPISGHTALYWYRQSLGQGPEFLIYFQGTGAADDSGLPNDRFFAVRPEGSVSTLKIQRTERGDSAVYLCASSISGGNTGELFFGEGSRLTVL.

This rearrangement joins TRBV12-3 or TRBV12-4 to TRBJ2-1, with D possibly TRBD1 on 5 matching bases. The CDR3 totals 11 residues. The V and J ends lost 4 bases and 10 bases respectively, with 8 bases between them. The CDR3 sequence: CASSSRQEQFF. The CDR3 nucleotides read TGTGCCAGCAGTTCGAGACAGGAGCAGTTCTTC.

The chain joins TRBV10-2 to TRBJ2-7, with 9 nucleotides matching TRBD1. This CDR3 is 12 amino acids long. From germline, CDR1 is WSHSY and CDR2 SAAADI. V was pared by 10 bases and J by 5 bases, with 6 bases of the junction left unmatched. The CDR3 sequence: CATTDRGNEQYF. The CDR3 DNA is TGCGCCACCACCGACAGGGGGAACGAGCAGTACTTC.

V is TRBV7-6 and J is TRBJ1-4; TRBD1 agrees at 8 bases. J was trimmed by 7 bases and V by 5 bases; bases with no gene match: 9. The length of the CDR3 is 15 residues. Germline assignment: CDR1 SGHVS and CDR2 FNYEAQ. This CDR3 reads CASSKDRVRGEKLFF. CDR3 nucleotide sequence: TGTGCCAGCAGCAAGGACAGGGTCCGAGGTGAAAAACTGTTTTTT.

This sequence joins TRBV19 and TRBJ1-2, with D perhaps matching TRBD1 (5 bases). The CDR3 is made up of 15 amino acids. Germline loops: CDR1 LNHDA, CDR2 SQIVND (reference sequence). The V gene lost 1 base and the J gene lost 2 bases, with 11 bases spanning the gap. Here the CDR3 DNA reads TGTGCCAGTAGTATAGTGGCAGGGCCAAACTATGGCTACACCTTC. Amino acids: CASSIVAGPNYGYTF. The full variable domain, completed using reference TRBV19 and TRBJ1-2, is DGGITQSPKYLFRKEGQNVTLSCEQNLNHDAMYWYRQDPGQGLRLIYYSQIVNDFQKGDIAEGYSVSREKKESFPLTVTSAQKNPTAFYLCASSIVAGPNYGYTFGSGTRLTVV.

CDR3 nucleotides: TGTGCCAGCAGTTTAGGAGAAGCGGATACGCAGTATTTT. The encoded protein is CASSLGEADTQYF. This chain joins TRBV12-3 or TRBV12-4 and TRBJ2-3; no definite D call. This CDR3 region has 13 residues. Trimming shortened V by 1 base and J by 6 bases, and 8 bases separated the two germline ends.

This clone has just one count. Other DNA variants within this sample encode the same CDR3. The genes are TRBV3-1 (or the pseudogene TRBV3-2) and TRBJ2-7, with D possibly matching TRBD2 (5 bases). Germline assignment: CDR1 LGHDT and CDR2 YNNKEL (reference sequence). This CDR3 has 15 amino acids. V was clipped by 0 bases and J by 0 bases, with 9 bases between them. The CDR3 DNA sequence: TGTGCCAGCAGCCAAGAAACGGGAAACTCCTACGAGCAGTACTTC. This translates into CASSQETGNSYEQYF.

This chain connects TRBV5-5 to TRBJ2-2; D not resolved. Deletions cut 0 bases from V and 8 bases from J, with 5 bases between. CDR1 and CDR2 from the germline V gene are SGHKS and YYEKEE (reference sequence). The CDR3 is 12 residues long. CDR3: CASSLERGELFF. The CDR3 DNA is TGTGCCAGCAGCTTGGAGAGGGGGGAGCTGTTTTTT.

In its sample, this clone was seen once. The chain employs TRBV24-1 and TRBJ2-2, with 11 bases lining up with TRBD2. Trimming removed 3 bases from V and 1 base from J; junction bases left unmatched: 0. CDR1 and CDR2 from the germline V gene are KGHDR and SFDVKD. The CDR3 runs to 16 residues. The CDR3 DNA sequence: TGTGCCACCAGTGATACTAGCGGGGGGAACACCGGGGAGCTGTTTTTT. Translated, it gives CATSDTSGGNTGELFF.

The chain couples TRBV5-6 to TRBJ2-5; tentatively, D is TRBD1 (6 bases). Trimming shortened V by 0 bases and J by 3 bases, and 12 bases separated the two germline ends. Germline V gives CDR1 SGHDT, CDR2 YYEEEE. This CDR3 is built from 15 residues. DNA of the CDR3: TGTGCCAGCAGCTTGGTTCCCGGGACAAAAGAGACCCAGTACTTC. Translation: CASSLVPGTKETQYF.

The gene calls are TRBV25-1 and TRBJ2-5; D call uncertain. The CDR3 covers 14 residues. The germline V gene has CDR1 MGHDK and CDR2 SYGVNS. The V end lost 1 base, the J end lost 4 bases, and 10 bases lay between the germline ends. Written as DNA, the CDR3 is TGTGCCAGCAGTGAATTTGGTGTTAGAGAGACCCAGTACTTC. It specifies CASSEFGVRETQYF.

CDR3 loop: CASSQRDQGTYNEQFF. Here the CDR3 DNA reads TGTGCCAGCAGTCAAAGGGATCAGGGCACCTACAATGAGCAGTTCTTC. V and J are TRBV28 and TRBJ2-1, with D maybe TRBD1 (5 bases). The germline V gene has CDR1 MDHEN and CDR2 SYDVKM. The V end was cut by 5 bases, the J end by 2 bases, with 16 bases between. The CDR3 spans 16 residues.

The CDR3 loop reads CASSFGQLLNTEAFF. For the CDR3, the DNA is TGCGCCAGCAGCTTCGGACAGCTATTGAACACTGAAGCTTTCTTT. The J gene is TRBJ1-1, the V gene TRBV5-1; D is possibly TRBD1 (6 bases). The V end was cut by 2 bases, the J end by 0 bases, with 11 bases between. Looked up from germline, CDR1 is SGHRS and CDR2 is YFSETQ. The CDR3 totals 15 residues.

This clone was recorded once. This rearrangement joins TRBV3-1 (or the pseudogene TRBV3-2) to TRBJ1-1, with D possibly being TRBD1 (6 bases). The germline gives CDR1 LGHDT, CDR2 YNNKEL (reference sequence). This CDR3 is built from 14 residues. V lost 4 bases to trimming and J lost 1 base, with 10 bases between them. CDR3 bases: TGTGCCAGCAGCCTCAGGGGTACGAACACTGAAGCTTTCTTT. Translated: CASSLRGTNTEAFF.